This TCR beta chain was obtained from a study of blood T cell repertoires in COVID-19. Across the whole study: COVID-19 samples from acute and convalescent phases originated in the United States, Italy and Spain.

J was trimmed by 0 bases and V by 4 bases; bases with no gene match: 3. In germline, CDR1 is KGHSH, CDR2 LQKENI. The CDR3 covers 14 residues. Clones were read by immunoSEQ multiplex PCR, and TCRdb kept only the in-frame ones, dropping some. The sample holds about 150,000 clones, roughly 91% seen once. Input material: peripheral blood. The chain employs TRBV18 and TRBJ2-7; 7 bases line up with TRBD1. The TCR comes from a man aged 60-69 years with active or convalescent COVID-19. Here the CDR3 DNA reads TGTGCCAGCTCACGGGACAGCAACTCCTACGAGCAGTACTTC. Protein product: CASSRDSNSYEQYF.